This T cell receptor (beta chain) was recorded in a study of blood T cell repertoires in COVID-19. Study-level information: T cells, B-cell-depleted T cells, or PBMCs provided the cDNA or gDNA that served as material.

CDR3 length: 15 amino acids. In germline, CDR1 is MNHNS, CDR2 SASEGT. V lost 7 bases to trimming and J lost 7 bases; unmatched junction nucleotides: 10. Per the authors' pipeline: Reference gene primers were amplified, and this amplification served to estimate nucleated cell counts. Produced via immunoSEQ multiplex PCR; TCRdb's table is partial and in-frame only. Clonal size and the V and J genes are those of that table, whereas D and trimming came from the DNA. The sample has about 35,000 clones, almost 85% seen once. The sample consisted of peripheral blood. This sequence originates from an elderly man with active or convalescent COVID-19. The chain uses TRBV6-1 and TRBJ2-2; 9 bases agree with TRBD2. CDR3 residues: CASIGAGGPFGELFF. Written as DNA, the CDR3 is TGTGCCAGCATAGGCGCGGGAGGGCCTTTCGGGGAGCTGTTTTTT.